This entry describes one T cell receptor (beta chain). This sample was included in a study of blood T cell repertoires in COVID-19. On the study more broadly: Collection of acute and convalescent COVID-19 samples took place in the United States, Italy and Spain. T cells, B-cell-depleted T cells, or PBMCs provided the cDNA or gDNA that served as material.

Germline CDR1 and CDR2: SGHNT and YYREEE (reference sequence). The V end was cut by 4 bases, the J end by 3 bases, with 15 bases between. This CDR3 is 15 amino acids long. Original handling: For nucleated cells, counts were estimated from reference gene primer amplification. The data were produced by immunoSEQ multiplex PCR, yet TCRdb's version contains in-frame clones alone and is incomplete. V and J calls and clone size are those listed in that table; D and trimming were worked out from the DNA. The sample shows around 300,000 clones, 88% of them seen only once. V gene TRBV5-4 combines with J gene TRBJ2-3; D might be TRBD2 (6 bases). Sequences were obtained from peripheral blood. The TCR sequence derives from a man aged 18 to 29 with active or convalescent COVID-19. The CDR3, as DNA: TGTGCCAGCAGCGGGACTGAAACGTGGACAGATACGCAGTATTTT. Its translation: CASSGTETWTDTQYF.